This passage covers 13 T cell receptor beta chains from one sample sequenced in a study of monozygotic twins with inflammatory bowel disease. TCRdb reprocessed the 5' RACE reads and reports one entry per CDR3 protein, with no DNA. The sample data list 400,000 to 500,000 distinct CDR3 sequences. Sequencing was performed on blood. The source of these receptors is a human donor with ulcerative colitis or Crohn's disease, or a healthy co-twin of an affected twin (not recorded which).

The rearrangement joins TRBV5-1 to TRBJ2-7; TCRdb reports TRBD2, a call that lacks DNA to check it against. Germline V gene lookup returns CDR1 SGHRS and CDR2 YFSETQ. This CDR3 contains 20 residues. CDR3 sequence reads: CASSMQGWSSGSIDAYEQYF.

The chain employs TRBV28 and TRBJ2-5; the D call from TCRdb, TRBD2, cannot be confirmed without DNA. The length of the CDR3 is 19 residues. Germline-derived CDR1 and CDR2 are MDHEN and SYDVKM. This CDR3 is CASRTPTGLAGGLQETQYF.

This chain connects TRBV6-5 to TRBJ1-2. The CDR3 consists of 15 residues. Germline assignment: CDR1 MNHEY and CDR2 SVGAGI. The CDR3: CASSYFPTITDGYTF.

The chain recombines TRBV27 with TRBJ2-5. The germline V gene has CDR1 MNHEY and CDR2 SMNVEV (reference sequence). The CDR3 spans 13 residues. CDR3 region: CASSLGVWETQYF.

V and J are TRBV10-3 and TRBJ1-2; TCRdb picks TRBD1, but there is no DNA to check that call. The CDR3 is made up of 13 amino acids. Per the germline V gene, CDR1 is ENHRY and CDR2 is SYGVKD. CDR3 sequence: CAITPGESYGYTF.

This chain uses TRBV12-3 or TRBV12-4 with TRBJ2-1; TCRdb's D gene call, TRBD1, goes unchecked for lack of DNA. The CDR3 runs to 16 residues. The CDR3 here is CASSSVQGASDNEQFF.

The genes are TRBV5-4 and TRBJ2-1; TCRdb indicates TRBD1, and absent DNA this call remains unverified. Germline values: CDR1 SGHNT, CDR2 YYREEE (reference sequence). CDR3 length: 15 residues. CDR3 in amino acids: CASSPPPDGVNEQFF.

The chain links TRBV10-3 to TRBJ1-4. In germline, CDR1 is ENHRY, CDR2 SYGVKD. This CDR3 contains 14 residues. The CDR3 sequence: CAISESRQVEKLFF.

V usage is TRBV29-1 and J usage is TRBJ1-1; TCRdb picks TRBD1, but there is no DNA to check that call. CDR3 length: 18 amino acids. Germline V gene sequence: CDR1 SQVTM, CDR2 ANQGSEA. CDR3 amino acids: CSVEGPGTGFRMNTEAFF.

The chain combines TRBV6-1 with TRBJ2-5; TCRdb proposes TRBD1, but this gene call is untestable without DNA. Germline lookup yields CDR1 MNHNS and CDR2 SASEGT. The CDR3 runs 15 residues. CDR3 in amino acids: CASRKAGAVQETQYF.

This chain links TRBV28 with TRBJ2-6; TCRdb indicates TRBD1, and absent DNA this call remains unverified. CDR1 and CDR2 from the germline V gene are MDHEN and SYDVKM. The CDR3 has 15 residues. CDR3 residues: CASSSTGYGANVLTF. Full variable domain (rest looked up from reference TRBV28 and TRBJ2-6): DVKVTQSSRYLVKRTGEKVFLECVQDMDHENMFWYRQDPGLGLRLIYFSYDVKMKEKGDIPEGYSVSREKKERFSLILESASTNQTSMYLCASSSTGYGANVLTFGAGSRLTVL.

The rearrangement uses TRBV18 and TRBJ2-2; with no DNA, the TCRdb D assignment of TRBD2 cannot be verified. The CDR3 runs to 16 residues. Germline lookup yields CDR1 KGHSH and CDR2 LQKENI. The CDR3 sequence: CASSPGLAGGPGELFF.

The V gene is TRBV19, the J gene TRBJ1-2; TCRdb's D gene call, TRBD1, goes unchecked for lack of DNA. CDR1 and CDR2 from the germline V gene are LNHDA and SQIVND (reference sequence). CDR3 length: 13 residues. CDR3 residues: CASTQQGHYGYTF.